A single sample gave rise to the 4 T cell receptor beta chains below, sequenced in a study of T cell changes during pregnancy in multiple sclerosis. The repertoire was sequenced with immunoSEQ multiplex PCR; TCRdb's copy has only in-frame clones and lacks some. The sample includes approximately 88,000 clones, roughly 92% of them seen just once. The material sequenced was peripheral blood, taken in the first trimester of pregnancy. These receptors were collected from a female donor with multiple sclerosis, enrolled in a pregnancy study.

V and J are TRBV28 and TRBJ2-7; 8 nucleotides align to TRBD2. This CDR3 contains 13 residues. Germline V gene data show CDR1 as MDHEN and CDR2 as SYDVKM. Germline trimming cut 6 bases from V and 4 bases from J; bases unmatched to any gene: 5. CDR3 in amino acids: CASRVGTRYEQYF. The DNA for the CDR3 is TGTGCCAGCAGGGTCGGGACTAGATACGAGCAGTACTTC. The full variable domain, its missing parts supplied by reference TRBV28 and TRBJ2-7, is DVKVTQSSRYLVKRTGEKVFLECVQDMDHENMFWYRQDPGLGLRLIYFSYDVKMKEKGDIPEGYSVSREKKERFSLILESASTNQTSMYLCASRVGTRYEQYFGPGTRLTVT.

The chain employs TRBV2 and TRBJ1-1, with TRBD1 identical over 8 bases. With V trimmed by 4 bases and J by 7 bases, 11 bases remained unmatched. The CDR3 length is 15 residues. Germline assignment: CDR1 SNHLY and CDR2 FYNNEI. The CDR3 bases are TGTGCCAGCAGTGCCGCCACTACAGGGGGTGATGAAGCTTTCTTT. Protein product: CASSAATTGGDEAFF.

The chain recombines TRBV5-1 with TRBJ2-2; 14 positions agree with TRBD2. V lost 4 bases, J lost 7 bases, and 9 bases stayed unmatched. The CDR3 length is 17 residues. CDR1 is SGHRS and CDR2 is YFSETQ in the germline V gene. The CDR3 DNA reads TGCGCCAGCAGCGGGGGACTAGCGGGAGTTGGTGTCGGGGAGCTGTTTTTT. Translation: CASSGGLAGVGVGELFF.

V gene TRBV7-8 combines with J gene TRBJ1-4; 7 bases are a match to TRBD1. The germline CDR1 and CDR2 sequences are SGHVS and FQNEAQ. The trim removed 5 bases at V and 5 bases at J, leaving 8 bases unmatched. This CDR3 contains 15 residues. CDR3 DNA sequence: TGTGCCAGCAGCATCTCGGGACAGAAAAATGAAAAACTGTTTTTT. Amino acids: CASSISGQKNEKLFF. Supplemented by reference TRBV7-8 and TRBJ1-4, the full variable domain reads GAGVSQSPRYKVAKRGQDVALRCDPISGHVSLFWYQQALGQGPEFLTYFQNEAQLDKSGLPSDRFFAERPEGSVSTLKIQRTQQEDSAVYLCASSISGQKNEKLFFGSGTQLSVL.